This is a list of T cell receptor beta chains from one sample in a study of OX40 agonist ivuxolimab in advanced cancers. Using immunoSEQ multiplex PCR, the repertoire was profiled, and TCRdb retains in-frame clones only, with some absent. The data contain 35,000 to 55,000 clones, approximately 91% of them singletons. Sequenced here: CD4+ or CD8+ T cells sorted from blood, sampled in a trial of the OX40 agonist ivuxolimab. These receptors came from an adult with an advanced solid tumor such as melanoma, head and neck, liver or kidney cancer. Each CDR3 is given with its conserved first and last residue. D genes are given only for firm matches. Rows may omit the clone size; those that give it use once, few, many or a size class.

j_call d_call clone_size cdr3_length v_call cdr3_nt cdr3_aa
TRBJ2-1 NA NA 15 TRBV9 TGTGCCAGCAGCATCCACCGGGACACGTACAATGAGCAGTTCTTC CASSIHRDTYNEQFF
TRBJ2-5 TRBD2 NA 15 TRBV6-5 TGTGCCAGCAGTTACTCGACGGCGGGAGGAGAGACCCAGTACTTC CASSYSTAGGETQYF
TRBJ2-3 NA NA 14 TRBV2 TGTGCCAGCAGTGATAGGTCCGGGGGCGATACGCAGTATTTT CASSDRSGGDTQYF
TRBJ2-2 NA NA 12 TRBV6-6 TGTGCCAGCATAGGGGGGACCGGGGAGCTGTTTTTT CASIGGTGELFF
TRBJ2-7 NA NA 14 TRBV15 TGTGCCACCAGAGCCGGGGCTAATCCCTACGAGCAGTACTTC CATRAGANPYEQYF
TRBJ1-6 TRBD1 NA 14 TRBV6-5 TGTGCCAGCAGTAACAGGGGGCTACGTTCACCCCTCCACTTT CASSNRGLRSPLHF
TRBJ2-5 TRBD1 NA 17 TRBV28 TGTGCCAGCAGTTACCTCCCCCCGGGACAGATACAAGAGACCCAGTACTTC CASSYLPPGQIQETQYF
TRBJ1-3 TRBD1 once 15 TRBV19 TGTGCCAGTAGTCGGCAGGGGGGCTCTGGAAACACCATATATTTT CASSRQGGSGNTIYF
TRBJ2-7 NA NA 10 TRBV25-1 TGTGCCAGCGGAACCTACGAGCAGTACTTC CASGTYEQYF
TRBJ2-2 NA NA 12 TRBV5-1 TGCGCCAGCGGGTTCAACACCGGGGAGCTGTTTTTT CASGFNTGELFF
TRBJ2-7 NA NA 13 TRBV11-2 TGTGCCAGCAGCTTAGCGACTCCGGCCGAGCAGTACTTC CASSLATPAEQYF
TRBJ1-2 NA NA 14 TRBV6-5 TGTGCCAGTGTTCGGGGTAGCGAGAGGGATGGCTACACCTTC CASVRGSERDGYTF
TRBJ2-2 TRBD1 NA 14 TRBV19 TGTGCCAGTAGTAGACAGGGGAACACCGGGGAGCTGTTTTTT CASSRQGNTGELFF
TRBJ2-7 NA NA 15 TRBV5-1 TGCGCCAGCAGCTTGGACGGGGGTACTTTGCTCGAGCAGTACTTC CASSLDGGTLLEQYF
TRBJ1-1 TRBD1 few 17 TRBV7-6 TGTGCCAGCAGCTTGCAGGACAGGGGGCGCTTGTACACTGAAGCTTTCTTT CASSLQDRGRLYTEAFF
TRBJ1-5 NA NA 14 TRBV19 TGTGCCAGTAGTATCCGGGAGTCCTATCAGCCCCAGCATTTT CASSIRESYQPQHF
TRBJ2-7 TRBD1 NA 14 TRBV4-1 TGCGCCAGCAGCCTCTCGACAGGGGGCTACGAGCAGTACTTC CASSLSTGGYEQYF
TRBJ2-1 TRBD2 NA 16 TRBV19 TGTGCCAGTTGGTTGGCCCCGCGGGGGTTTTACAATGAGCAGTTCTTC CASWLAPRGFYNEQFF
TRBJ1-1 TRBD1 NA 14 TRBV6-1 TGTGCCAGCAGCCAGACAGGGGCGACCACTGAAGCTTTCTTT CASSQTGATTEAFF
TRBJ2-4 NA few 13 TRBV10-3 TGTGCCATCAGGGAGGGCCATGCGAACATTCAGTACTTC CAIREGHANIQYF
TRBJ2-1 TRBD2 NA 15 TRBV6-6 TGTGCCAGCAGTGACTCTAGCGGGAGCTACAATGAGCAGTTCTTC CASSDSSGSYNEQFF
TRBJ2-3 NA NA 14 TRBV6-1 TGTGCCAGCAGCCTCCGCGGGAGCACAGATACGCAGTATTTT CASSLRGSTDTQYF
TRBJ2-7 NA NA 13 TRBV7-2 TGTGCCAGCAGCAGACGGACAGCCTACGAGCAGTACTTC CASSRRTAYEQYF